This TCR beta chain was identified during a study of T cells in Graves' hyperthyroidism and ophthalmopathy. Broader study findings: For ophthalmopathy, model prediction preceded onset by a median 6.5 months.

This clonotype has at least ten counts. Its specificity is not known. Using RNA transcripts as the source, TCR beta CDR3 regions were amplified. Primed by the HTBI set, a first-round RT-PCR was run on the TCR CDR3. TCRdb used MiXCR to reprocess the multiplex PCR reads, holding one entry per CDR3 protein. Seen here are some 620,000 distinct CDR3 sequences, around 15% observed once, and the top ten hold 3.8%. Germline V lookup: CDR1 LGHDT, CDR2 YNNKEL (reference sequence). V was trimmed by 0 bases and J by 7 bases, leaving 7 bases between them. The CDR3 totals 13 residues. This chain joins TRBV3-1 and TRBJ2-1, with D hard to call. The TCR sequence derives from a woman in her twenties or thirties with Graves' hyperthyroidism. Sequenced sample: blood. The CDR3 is CASSQDPQNEQFF. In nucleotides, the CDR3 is TGTGCCAGCAGCCAAGATCCTCAAAATGAGCAGTTCTTC.